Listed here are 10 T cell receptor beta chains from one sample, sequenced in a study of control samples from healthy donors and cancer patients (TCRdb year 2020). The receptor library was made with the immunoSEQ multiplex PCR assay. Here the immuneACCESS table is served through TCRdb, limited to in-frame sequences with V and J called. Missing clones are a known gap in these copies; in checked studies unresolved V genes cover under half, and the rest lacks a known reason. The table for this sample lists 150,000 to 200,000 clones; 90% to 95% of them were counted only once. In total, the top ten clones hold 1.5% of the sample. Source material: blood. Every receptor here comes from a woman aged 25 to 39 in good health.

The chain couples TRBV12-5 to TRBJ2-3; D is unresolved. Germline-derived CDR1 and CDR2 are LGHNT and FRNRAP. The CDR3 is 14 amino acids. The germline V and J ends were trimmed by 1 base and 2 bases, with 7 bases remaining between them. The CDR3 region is CASGLDIPTDTQYF. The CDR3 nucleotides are TGTGCTAGTGGTTTGGACATCCCCACAGATACGCAGTATTTT.

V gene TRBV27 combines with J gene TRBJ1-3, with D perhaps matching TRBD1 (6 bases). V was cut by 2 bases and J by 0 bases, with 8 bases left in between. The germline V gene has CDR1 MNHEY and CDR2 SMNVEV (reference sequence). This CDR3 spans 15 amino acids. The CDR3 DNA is TGTGCCAGCAGTTTACAGGGGACCTCTGGAAACACCATATATTTT. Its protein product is CASSLQGTSGNTIYF.

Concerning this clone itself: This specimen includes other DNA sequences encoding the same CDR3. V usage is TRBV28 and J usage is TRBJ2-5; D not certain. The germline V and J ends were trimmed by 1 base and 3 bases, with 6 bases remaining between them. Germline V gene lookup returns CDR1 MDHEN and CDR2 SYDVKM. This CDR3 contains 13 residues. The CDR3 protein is CASSLLAEETQYF. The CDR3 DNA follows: TGTGCCAGCAGTTTATTGGCAGAAGAGACCCAGTACTTC.

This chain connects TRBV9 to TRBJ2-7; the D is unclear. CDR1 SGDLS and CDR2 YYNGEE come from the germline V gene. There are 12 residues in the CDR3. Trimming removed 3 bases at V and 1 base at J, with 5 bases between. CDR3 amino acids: CASSGRSYEQYF. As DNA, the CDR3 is TGTGCCAGCAGCGGCAGGTCCTACGAGCAGTACTTC. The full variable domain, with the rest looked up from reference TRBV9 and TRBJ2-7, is DSGVTQTPKHLITATGQRVTLRCSPRSGDLSVYWYQQSLDQGLQFLIQYYNGEERAKGNILERFSAQQFPDLHSELNLSSLELGDSALYFCASSGRSYEQYFGPGTRLTVT.

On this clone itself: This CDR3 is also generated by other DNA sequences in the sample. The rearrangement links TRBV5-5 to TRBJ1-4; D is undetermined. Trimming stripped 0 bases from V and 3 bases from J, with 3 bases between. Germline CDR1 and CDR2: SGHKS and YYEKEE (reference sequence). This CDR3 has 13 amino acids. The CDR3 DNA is TGTGCCAGCAGCTTGGCCTCTAATGAAAAACTGTTTTTT. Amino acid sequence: CASSLASNEKLFF.

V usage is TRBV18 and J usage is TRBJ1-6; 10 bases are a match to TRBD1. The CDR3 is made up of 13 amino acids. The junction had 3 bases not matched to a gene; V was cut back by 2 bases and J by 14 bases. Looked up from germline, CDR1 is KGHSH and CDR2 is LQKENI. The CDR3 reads CASSPGTGDTLHF. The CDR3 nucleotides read TGTGCCAGCTCACCAGGGACAGGGGACACCCTCCACTTT.

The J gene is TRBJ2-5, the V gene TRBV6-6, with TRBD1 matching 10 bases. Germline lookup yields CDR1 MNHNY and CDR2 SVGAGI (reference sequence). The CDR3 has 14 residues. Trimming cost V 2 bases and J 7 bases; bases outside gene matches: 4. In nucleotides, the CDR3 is TGTGCCAGCAGTTACGGGACAGGGGAGGGGACCCAGTACTTC. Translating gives CASSYGTGEGTQYF.

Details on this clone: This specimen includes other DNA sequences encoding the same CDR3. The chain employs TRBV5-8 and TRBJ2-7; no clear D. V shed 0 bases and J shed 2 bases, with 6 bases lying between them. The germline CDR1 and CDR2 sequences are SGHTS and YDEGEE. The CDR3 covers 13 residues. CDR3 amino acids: CASSLGPTYEQYF. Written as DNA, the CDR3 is TGTGCCAGCAGCTTGGGACCAACCTACGAGCAGTACTTC.

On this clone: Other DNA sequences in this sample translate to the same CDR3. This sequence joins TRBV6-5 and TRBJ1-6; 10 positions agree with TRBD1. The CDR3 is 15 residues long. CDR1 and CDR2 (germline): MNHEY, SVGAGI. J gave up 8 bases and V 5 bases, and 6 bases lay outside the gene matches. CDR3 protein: CASSRTGTGDSPLHF. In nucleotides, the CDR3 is TGTGCCAGCAGTAGAACCGGGACAGGGGATTCACCCCTCCACTTT.

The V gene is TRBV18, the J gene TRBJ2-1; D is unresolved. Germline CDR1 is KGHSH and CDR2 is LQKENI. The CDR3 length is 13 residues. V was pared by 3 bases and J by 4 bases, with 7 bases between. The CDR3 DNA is TGTGCCAGCTCACCGGAGATTTACAATGAGCAGTTCTTC. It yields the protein CASSPEIYNEQFF.